This TCR beta chain was obtained from a study of beta chain features in type 1 diabetes. About the research overall: Healthy donors resembled patients in age, gender and cell yields.

This CDR3 spans 14 amino acids. Deletions cut 4 bases from V and 8 bases from J, with 18 bases between. CDR1 is SGDLS and CDR2 is YYNGEE in the germline V gene. Expressed TCRB transcripts were sequenced because the isolated RNA had all been reverse transcribed beforehand. The method was immunoSEQ multiplex PCR; TCRdb's version includes in-frame clones alone and lacks a portion of them. The sample contains around 300,000 clones, roughly 8% of which appear only once. Donors contributed one heparinised blood draw apiece, averaging about 100 mL. The authors obtained over 95% purity in all sorted populations. This clone appeared a few times.

This sequence was found in a woman aged 18-30 years in good health. This chain uses TRBV9 with TRBJ1-2; tentative D call: TRBD1 (5 bases). The sequenced sample consisted of central memory CD4+ T cells from blood. CDR3 bases: TGTGCCAGCAGCCCCTTAATGGGGCCGATAGGCTACACCTTC. Its protein is CASSPLMGPIGYTF.